Sequencing of this T cell receptor beta chain was carried out in a study of control samples from healthy donors and cancer patients. This CDR3 has 15 amino acids. With 6 bases clipped from V and 2 bases from J, the junction kept 5 bases outside the gene matches. From germline, CDR1 is MNHNY and CDR2 SVGAGI (reference sequence). Here immunoSEQ multiplex PCR was the method, and the copy in TCRdb shows in-frame clones only, minus some. The sample has 390,000 or so clones, approximately 92% seen once. The rearrangement links TRBV6-6 to TRBJ1-3, with TRBD1 matching over 9 bases. The specimen sequenced was PBMCs. This TCR derives from a man aged 35-49 years with head and neck cancer. The CDR3: CASRLTGGPGNTIYF. In DNA form, the CDR3 reads TGTGCCAGCAGGCTTACAGGGGGCCCTGGAAACACCATATATTTT.